This entry lists 20 T cell receptor beta chains sequenced from one sample in a study of PD-1 blockade in classical Hodgkin lymphoma. The assay was immunoSEQ multiplex PCR, and TCRdb's table has in-frame clones only and misses some. The sample records more than 140,000 clones, 78% being singletons. All patients relapsed after autologous stem cell transplantation, and brentuximab vedotin exposure varied. Sequencing was performed on peripheral blood mononuclear cells (PBMCs), taken before the second cycle of nivolumab. The receptors here all came from a human donor with classical Hodgkin lymphoma.

This chain joins TRBV27 and TRBJ2-1; tentatively, D is TRBD2 (5 bases). The V end was cut by 3 bases, the J end by 2 bases, with 8 bases between. This CDR3 contains 14 residues. The germline gives CDR1 MNHEY, CDR2 SMNVEV (reference sequence). The CDR3 is CASSFSGTYNEQFF. CDR3 nucleotides: TGTGCCAGCAGTTTTTCCGGGACCTACAATGAGCAGTTCTTC.

The count of this clone is one. The genes are TRBV5-1 and TRBJ2-7; maybe TRBD2 (5 bases). V dropped 2 bases and J dropped 2 bases, with 20 bases sitting between them. This CDR3 has 17 amino acids. CDR1 SGHRS and CDR2 YFSETQ come from the germline V gene. The CDR3 loop reads CASSFRVAFRGTYEQYF. The DNA of the CDR3 is TGCGCCAGCAGCTTCCGGGTGGCGTTTCGGGGTACCTACGAGCAGTACTTC.

This clone has a single count. This chain uses TRBV7-9 with TRBJ2-4, with 7 bases lining up with TRBD2. Germline V gene sequence: CDR1 SEHNR, CDR2 FQNEAQ (reference sequence). V gave up 0 bases and J gave up 7 bases; unmatched junction bases: 3. The CDR3 is 14 amino acids. In DNA, the CDR3 is TGTGCCAGCAGCTTAGCGGCCGGGAGGAACATTCAGTACTTC. It specifies CASSLAAGRNIQYF.

This clone has at least ten counts. V is TRBV19 and J is TRBJ1-6; D perhaps matches TRBD1 (5 bases). Germline V gene lookup returns CDR1 LNHDA and CDR2 SQIVND (reference sequence). V lost 6 bases and J 5 bases, leaving 11 bases between the germline ends. The CDR3 has 14 amino acids. CDR3 amino acids: CASSPGRNNSPLHF. The CDR3 DNA follows: TGTGCCAGTAGCCCGGGACGGAATAATTCACCCCTCCACTTT.

The table lists this clone with a few counts. This chain connects TRBV30 to TRBJ1-5; D uncertain. Trimming left V 2 bases short and J 3 bases short, with 11 bases between. The germline V gene encodes CDR1 GTSNPN and CDR2 SVGIG (reference sequence). The CDR3 covers 14 residues. The CDR3 reads CAWSPPNLNQPQHF. The CDR3 DNA reads TGTGCCTGGAGTCCTCCAAACCTCAATCAGCCCCAGCATTTT.

V gene TRBV7-7 combines with J gene TRBJ2-2; 10 bases fit TRBD1. Germline CDR1 and CDR2: SSHAT and FNYEAQ (reference sequence). The V gene end was trimmed by 4 bases and the J gene end by 5 bases; junction bases not matched to a gene: 4. The CDR3 runs to 15 residues. The CDR3, as DNA: TGTGCCAGCAGCTCACGGACAGGGGGAACCGGGGAGCTGTTTTTT. Amino acid sequence: CASSSRTGGTGELFF.

The chain links TRBV27 to TRBJ2-7; D possibly corresponds to TRBD1 (5 bases). V was clipped by 4 bases and J by 0 bases, with 13 bases between them. CDR1 is MNHEY and CDR2 is SMNVEV in the germline V gene (reference sequence). This CDR3 contains 15 residues. This CDR3 reads CASSSYTGSSYEQYF. In DNA, the CDR3 is TGTGCCAGCAGTTCCTACACAGGTAGCTCCTACGAGCAGTACTTC.

This clone showed up just once. The chain employs TRBV2 and TRBJ1-6; unclear D gene. Germline V gene sequence: CDR1 SNHLY, CDR2 FYNNEI. CDR3 length equals 14 residues. Between the trimmed V and J ends, which lost 3 bases and 4 bases, there was a span of 7 bases. The CDR3 loop is CASSDGEYNSPLHF. DNA of the CDR3: TGTGCCAGCAGTGACGGAGAATATAATTCACCCCTCCACTTT.

The CDR3 DNA sequence: TGTGCCAGCAGCCTCGGGACAGCGAACACCGGGGAGCTGTTTTTT. Protein product: CASSLGTANTGELFF. The chain employs TRBV6-6 and TRBJ2-2; TRBD1 aligns across 7 bases. V was pared by 6 bases and J by 0 bases, with 4 bases of the junction left unmatched. Germline CDR1 MNHNY, CDR2 SVGAGI (reference sequence). The CDR3 is 15 amino acids.

Here the CDR3 DNA reads TGTGCCAGCAGCTCCCGGACTAGCGGGAGAATCTACGAGCAGTACTTC. Its translation: CASSSRTSGRIYEQYF. This sequence joins TRBV11-2 and TRBJ2-7; 13 bases line up with TRBD2. Germline V CDR1 and CDR2: SGHAT, FQNNGV. The trim removed 4 bases at V and 3 bases at J, leaving 6 bases unmatched. The CDR3 spans 16 residues.

The DNA for the CDR3 is TGTGCCAGCAGCGTATATTGGGGGACAGGGCTCCCCAATAGCAATCAGCCCCAGCATTTT. It translates to CASSVYWGTGLPNSNQPQHF. The chain joins TRBV2 to TRBJ1-5; 9 nucleotides align to TRBD1. The germline gives CDR1 SNHLY, CDR2 FYNNEI. The junction had 18 bases not matched to a gene; V was cut back by 6 bases and J by 0 bases. This CDR3 is 20 amino acids long.

The V call is TRBV7-9, the J call TRBJ2-1; 10 bases agree with TRBD2. The V and J ends lost 5 bases and 1 base, in that order; junction bases with no gene match: 5. The CDR3 sequence is 16 residues long. Germline CDR1 SEHNR, CDR2 FQNEAQ (reference sequence). CDR3 sequence reads: CASSPSGGDSYNEQFF. The CDR3 region has the DNA TGTGCCAGCAGCCCCAGCGGGGGGGATTCCTACAATGAGCAGTTCTTC.

The chain couples TRBV7-2 to TRBJ2-7; 7 bases line up with TRBD1. CDR3 length equals 11 residues. V dropped 9 bases and J dropped 5; count of bases not matched to a gene: 4. Per the germline V gene, CDR1 is SGHTA and CDR2 is FQGNSA. The CDR3 nucleotides are TGTGCCAGTTCCACAGGGGACGAGCAGTACTTC. Translating it yields CASSTGDEQYF.

The chain recombines TRBV18 with TRBJ2-7; maybe TRBD2 (6 bases). The CDR3 has 15 residues. V lost 6 bases and J lost 0, with 15 bases in between. CDR1 is KGHSH, CDR2 LQKENI, per germline. The CDR3 protein is CASSPGLTYSYEQYF. The CDR3, as DNA: TGTGCCAGCTCTCCCGGACTAACCTACTCCTACGAGCAGTACTTC.

The J gene is TRBJ1-1, the V gene TRBV9; perhaps TRBD1 as D (5 bases). V lost 0 bases and J 11 bases, leaving 23 bases between the germline ends. The V gene's germline CDR1 is SGDLS and CDR2 YYNGEE. This CDR3 spans 16 amino acids. The CDR3 loop is CASSVAAAVGHGGAFF. The CDR3 DNA sequence: TGTGCCAGCAGCGTAGCGGCAGCCGTTGGACACGGAGGGGCTTTCTTT.

The V call is TRBV4-2, the J call TRBJ2-3, with D perhaps matching TRBD2 (5 bases). Germline V gene sequence: CDR1 LGHNA, CDR2 YNFKEQ. The CDR3 loop spans 14 amino acids. V dropped 3 bases and J dropped 4 bases, with 11 bases sitting between them. DNA of the CDR3: TGTGCCAGCAGCCAGGAGGTTGGTTCAGATACGCAGTATTTT. Translated: CASSQEVGSDTQYF.

A remark on this clone: This same CDR3 is encoded by further DNA sequences in the sample. The genes are TRBV12-5 and TRBJ2-1; unclear D gene. CDR3 length equals 14 residues. The V and J ends lost 0 bases and 2 bases respectively, with 5 bases between them. CDR1 is LGHNT and CDR2 is FRNRAP in the germline V gene. The CDR3 nucleotides are TGTGCTAGTGGTTTGGTACTAACCTACAATGAGCAGTTCTTC. Its translation is CASGLVLTYNEQFF.

This rearrangement joins TRBV5-1 to TRBJ1-1, with 9 bases matching TRBD1. The V gene's germline CDR1 is SGHRS and CDR2 YFSETQ. V lost 1 base and J lost 9; bases outside the gene matches: 4. CDR3 length: 13 amino acids. The CDR3 reads CASSLLQGAKAFF. As DNA, the CDR3 is TGCGCCAGCAGCTTGTTACAGGGGGCTAAAGCTTTCTTT.

The gene calls are TRBV6-6 and TRBJ2-7, with D possibly matching TRBD2 (6 bases). CDR1 is MNHNY and CDR2 is SVGAGI in the germline V gene (reference sequence). The CDR3 totals 14 residues. The V gene lost 2 bases and the J gene lost 0 bases, with 8 bases spanning the gap. CDR3 DNA: TGTGCCAGCAGTTACGCGACTAGCTCCTACGAGCAGTACTTC. It translates to CASSYATSSYEQYF.

The chain links TRBV10-3 to TRBJ2-1; D uncertain. V was shortened by 4 bases and J by 0 bases, with 10 bases between the two germline ends. CDR3 length equals 15 residues. Germline CDR1 is ENHRY and CDR2 is SYGVKD. The CDR3 sequence is CAISGARSSYNEQFF. Written as DNA, the CDR3 is TGTGCCATCAGTGGAGCGAGGAGCTCCTACAATGAGCAGTTCTTC.